These T cell receptor beta chains were read from a single sample in a study of blood T cell repertoires in COVID-19. Using immunoSEQ multiplex PCR, the repertoire was profiled, and TCRdb retains in-frame clones only, with some absent. The sample contains about 140,000 clones, 70% to 85% of which appear only once. The sample taken for sequencing was peripheral blood. These receptors all come from a man between 60 and 70 years old who had recovered from COVID-19. The CDR3 runs from the conserved cysteine through the conserved F or W. The order of the fields is CDR3 DNA, CDR3 protein, D gene, clone size, V gene, J gene. A D gene is named only where the DNA matches it firmly. Only part of the rows carry a size: once, few, many, or a class if the clone is expanded.

cdr3_nt: TGTGCCAGCAGCCAAAATCTAGCCTACAGCTCCTACGAGCAGTACTTC; cdr3_aa: CASSQNLAYSSYEQYF; d_call: .; clone_size: .; v_call: TRBV3-1/TRBV3-2; j_call: TRBJ2-7
cdr3_nt: TGTGCCAGCAGTTTGCCCGTGGGACAGGGGGCATCTGGAAACACCATATATTTT; cdr3_aa: CASSLPVGQGASGNTIYF; d_call: TRBD1; clone_size: .; v_call: TRBV28; j_call: TRBJ1-3
cdr3_nt: TGCAGCGCCCGGACAGATCAAGAGACCCAGTACTTC; cdr3_aa: CSARTDQETQYF; d_call: .; clone_size: .; v_call: TRBV29-1; j_call: TRBJ2-5
cdr3_nt: TGTGCCAGCAGCCCAAGGACTAGCGGGATCTACAATGAGCAGTTCTTC; cdr3_aa: CASSPRTSGIYNEQFF; d_call: TRBD2; clone_size: .; v_call: TRBV11-2; j_call: TRBJ2-1
cdr3_nt: TGTGCCAGCAGAAGGACAGGGGAGGCCGGGGAGCTGTTTTTT; cdr3_aa: CASRRTGEAGELFF; d_call: TRBD1; clone_size: few; v_call: TRBV6-5; j_call: TRBJ2-2
cdr3_nt: TGTGCCTGGAGCAGTGACAGGGGGCCAGGCCAGCCCCAGCATTTT; cdr3_aa: CAWSSDRGPGQPQHF; d_call: TRBD1; clone_size: .; v_call: TRBV30; j_call: TRBJ1-5
cdr3_nt: TGTGCCATCCGGTCGGGTCCGGGCGAGCAGTACTTC; cdr3_aa: CAIRSGPGEQYF; d_call: .; clone_size: .; v_call: TRBV10-3; j_call: TRBJ2-7
cdr3_nt: TGTGCCACTCAACAGGGGGCGGCGACCGGGGAGCTGTTTTTT; cdr3_aa: CATQQGAATGELFF; d_call: TRBD1; clone_size: .; v_call: TRBV19; j_call: TRBJ2-2
cdr3_nt: TGTGCCAGCAGCTGGGGAGACGATCAGCCCCAGCATTTT; cdr3_aa: CASSWGDDQPQHF; d_call: .; clone_size: once; v_call: TRBV4-2; j_call: TRBJ1-5
cdr3_nt: TGTGCCAGCAGCGTAGTAGGGGCTGGAAACACCATATATTTT; cdr3_aa: CASSVVGAGNTIYF; d_call: .; clone_size: .; v_call: TRBV9; j_call: TRBJ1-3
cdr3_nt: TGTGCCAGCAGTTACCAGGGACAGGGGGCGAGTGGCTACACCTTC; cdr3_aa: CASSYQGQGASGYTF; d_call: TRBD1; clone_size: .; v_call: TRBV6-5; j_call: TRBJ1-2
cdr3_nt: TGTGCCATCACCGACCCCACTAGCGGGGGACGCAAGGAGCAGTTCTTC; cdr3_aa: CAITDPTSGGRKEQFF; d_call: TRBD2; clone_size: .; v_call: TRBV10-3; j_call: TRBJ2-1
cdr3_nt: TGTGCTAGCAGTGAAACGGGGGAGACCCAGTACTTC; cdr3_aa: CASSETGETQYF; d_call: .; clone_size: .; v_call: TRBV7-7; j_call: TRBJ2-5
cdr3_nt: TGTGCCAGCAGCTTGAGGTCGGGGAGTCAAGAGACCCAGTACTTC; cdr3_aa: CASSLRSGSQETQYF; d_call: .; clone_size: .; v_call: TRBV5-6; j_call: TRBJ2-5
cdr3_nt: TGTGCCAGCAGTTACGCCGGGGTAGTGAACTACAATGAGCAGTTCTTC; cdr3_aa: CASSYAGVVNYNEQFF; d_call: .; clone_size: .; v_call: TRBV6-5; j_call: TRBJ2-1
cdr3_nt: TGTGCCAGCAGCCAAGACCCGAGTGCTGGCTACACCTTC; cdr3_aa: CASSQDPSAGYTF; d_call: .; clone_size: .; v_call: TRBV3-1/TRBV3-2; j_call: TRBJ1-2
cdr3_nt: TGTGCCAGCAGCGGTCTACAAGAGACCCAGTACTTC; cdr3_aa: CASSGLQETQYF; d_call: .; clone_size: .; v_call: TRBV4-2; j_call: TRBJ2-5
cdr3_nt: TGTGCCAGCAGCCGGTATACTAGCGGTGCGGTAGATACGCAGTATTTT; cdr3_aa: CASSRYTSGAVDTQYF; d_call: TRBD2; clone_size: few; v_call: TRBV4-2; j_call: TRBJ2-3
cdr3_nt: TGTGCCAGCAGCCCCGCGGATACGCAGTATTTT; cdr3_aa: CASSPADTQYF; d_call: .; clone_size: few; v_call: TRBV11-1; j_call: TRBJ2-3
cdr3_nt: TGTGCCAGCACCCGACAGGAGTGGAACACTGAAGCTTTCTTT; cdr3_aa: CASTRQEWNTEAFF; d_call: .; clone_size: many; v_call: TRBV16; j_call: TRBJ1-1
cdr3_nt: TGTGCCAGCAGCCCGCAGGTCAGGGCAACTAATGAAAAACTGTTTTTT; cdr3_aa: CASSPQVRATNEKLFF; d_call: .; clone_size: .; v_call: TRBV11-2; j_call: TRBJ1-4